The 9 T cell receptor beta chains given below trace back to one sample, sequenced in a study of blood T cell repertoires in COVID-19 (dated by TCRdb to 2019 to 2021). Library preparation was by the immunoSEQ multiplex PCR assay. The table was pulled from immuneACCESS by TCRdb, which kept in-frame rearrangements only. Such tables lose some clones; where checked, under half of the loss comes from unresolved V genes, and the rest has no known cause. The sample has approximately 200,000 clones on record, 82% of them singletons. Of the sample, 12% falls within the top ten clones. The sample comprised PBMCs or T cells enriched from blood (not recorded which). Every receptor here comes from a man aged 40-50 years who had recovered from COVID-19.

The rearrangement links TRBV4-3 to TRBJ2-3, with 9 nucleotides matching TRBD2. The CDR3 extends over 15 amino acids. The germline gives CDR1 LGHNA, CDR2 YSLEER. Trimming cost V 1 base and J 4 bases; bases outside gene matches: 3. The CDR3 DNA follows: TGCGCCAGCAGCCAAGTTCTAGCGGGATCAGATACGCAGTATTTT. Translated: CASSQVLAGSDTQYF.

The CDR3 reads CASSSTGTEGIGANVLTF. The CDR3 nucleotides are TGTGCCAGCAGCTCTACCGGGACAGAGGGGATTGGGGCCAACGTCCTGACTTTC. The gene calls are TRBV7-9 and TRBJ2-6, with 7 nucleotides matching TRBD1. Trimming removed 4 bases from V and 3 bases from J; junction bases left unmatched: 12. In germline, CDR1 is SEHNR, CDR2 FQNEAQ (reference sequence). CDR3 length: 18 amino acids.

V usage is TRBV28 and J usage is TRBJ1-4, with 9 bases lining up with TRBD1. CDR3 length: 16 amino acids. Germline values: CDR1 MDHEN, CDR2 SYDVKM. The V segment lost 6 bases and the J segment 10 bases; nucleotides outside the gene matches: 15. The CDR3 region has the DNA TGTGCCAGCAGCCTTAGACAGGGGGTCCACTTTGGAAAACTGTTTTTT. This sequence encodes CASSLRQGVHFGKLFF.

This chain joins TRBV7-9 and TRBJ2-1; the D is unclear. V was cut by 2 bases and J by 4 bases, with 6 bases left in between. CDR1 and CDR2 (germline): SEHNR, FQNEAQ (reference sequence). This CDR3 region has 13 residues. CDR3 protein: CASSLSLYNEQFF. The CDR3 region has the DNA TGTGCCAGCAGCTTAAGCCTATACAATGAGCAGTTCTTC.

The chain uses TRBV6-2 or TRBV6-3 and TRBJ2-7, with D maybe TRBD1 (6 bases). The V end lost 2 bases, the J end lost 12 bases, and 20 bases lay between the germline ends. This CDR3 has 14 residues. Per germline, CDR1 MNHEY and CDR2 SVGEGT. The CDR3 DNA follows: TGTGCCAGCAGTTACACTACCGGGACATCCAGGTCGTACTTC. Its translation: CASSYTTGTSRSYF.

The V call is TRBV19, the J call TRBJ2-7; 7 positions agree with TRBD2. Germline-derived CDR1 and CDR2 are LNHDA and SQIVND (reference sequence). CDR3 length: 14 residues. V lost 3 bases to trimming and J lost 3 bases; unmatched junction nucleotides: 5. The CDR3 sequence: CASSITGGSYEQYF. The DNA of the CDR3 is TGTGCCAGTAGTATTACGGGGGGAAGCTACGAGCAGTACTTC.

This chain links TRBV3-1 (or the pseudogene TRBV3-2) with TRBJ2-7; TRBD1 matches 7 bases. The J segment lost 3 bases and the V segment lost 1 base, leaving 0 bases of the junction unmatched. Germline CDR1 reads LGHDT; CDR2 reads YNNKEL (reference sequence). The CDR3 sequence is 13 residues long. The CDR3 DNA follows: TGTGCCAGCAGCCAAGGGACAGGCTACGAGCAGTACGTC. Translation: CASSQGTGYEQYV.

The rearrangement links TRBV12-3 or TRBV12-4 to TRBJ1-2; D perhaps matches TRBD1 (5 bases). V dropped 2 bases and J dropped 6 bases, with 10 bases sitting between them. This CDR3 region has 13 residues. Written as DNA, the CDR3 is TGTGCCAGCAGTTTACACAGGTTCGATGGCTACACCTTC. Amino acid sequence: CASSLHRFDGYTF.

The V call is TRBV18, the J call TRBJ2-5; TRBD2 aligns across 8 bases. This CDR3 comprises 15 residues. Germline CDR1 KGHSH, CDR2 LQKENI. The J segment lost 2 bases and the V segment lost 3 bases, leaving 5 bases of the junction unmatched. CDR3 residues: CASSPAAGGQETQYF. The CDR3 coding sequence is TGTGCCAGCTCACCGGCGGCGGGGGGTCAAGAGACCCAGTACTTC.